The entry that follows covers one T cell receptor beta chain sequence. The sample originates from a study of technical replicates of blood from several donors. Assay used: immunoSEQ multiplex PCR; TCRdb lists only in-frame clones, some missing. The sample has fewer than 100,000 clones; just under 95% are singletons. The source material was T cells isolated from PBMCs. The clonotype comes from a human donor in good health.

CDR3: CASRGTAIYNSPLHF. CDR3 DNA sequence: TGTGCCAGCAGGGGGACAGCAATTTATAATTCACCCCTCCACTTT. The chain combines TRBV6-5 with TRBJ1-6; TRBD1 agrees at 7 bases. The CDR3 is 15 residues long. V lost 6 bases and J lost 4; bases outside the gene matches: 6. The germline V gene encodes CDR1 MNHEY and CDR2 SVGAGI.